The sequence of this TCR beta chain was determined in a study of blood T cell repertoires in COVID-19 (TCRdb year 2020). Regarding the study in general: Samples from collaborators originated in the United States, Italy and Spain and spanned both the acute and convalescent phases of COVID-19. HLA class I and class II types, where available, came from metadata supplied by the sample provider rather than from assay-based typing. Subjects who had been exposed to COVID-19, were actively infected with it, or had recovered from it provided the deeply sampled blood TCRbeta repertoires that made up the dataset. The sample metadata nearly always contained a de-identified subject ID, COVID-19 status, age in years and sex. The samples were drawn from two sources: the first 160 participants of the ongoing ImmuneRACE study, and fewer than 1,500 subjects contributed by 6 global collaborators. The prospective study material was composed of cDNA or gDNA derived from T cells, B-cell-depleted T cells, or PBMCs. The repertoires were released in a freely available public database intended as a resource for research on the immune response to SARS-CoV-2.

Concerning this clone: Its cognate antigen has yet to be identified. No base-level quality is on record; no much larger clone is a single base apart.

TCRbeta CDR3 regions were amplified from genomic DNA using the immunoSEQ Assay, a bias-controlled multiplex PCR. In the original analysis: The number of nucleated cells in each sample was estimated from the amplification of reference gene primers within the assay. To quantify the absolute abundance of each unique TCRbeta CDR3 rearrangement, sequence reads were collapsed and filtered. Productive Simpson clonality was computed per sample as the square root of Simpson's diversity index over productive rearrangements. Drawn from immuneACCESS, this table holds only the in-frame rearrangements with V and J called that TCRdb kept. Clones are partly lost; checked studies trace under half to an unresolved V gene and leave the rest unexplained. V and J calls and clone size are copied from that table; D and trimming were computed from the DNA. The sample has a few hundred thousand clones on record, roughly 85% of them singletons. Of the sample, approximately 7.6% falls within the top ten clones.

The collaborating institutions used their own protocols to collect whole blood in K2EDTA tubes. For TCRbeta analysis, collaborators shipped samples in one of three forms: frozen whole blood, isolated PBMCs, or DNA extracted from either of those sample types. There are 13 amino acids in the CDR3, from cysteine to phenylalanine inclusive. The retained sequence is limited to the CDR3, 39 bases, with the frame set at the first base. V loses 1 base at its end and J loses 11 bases; junction bases beyond the gene matches: 2. From the germline V gene, CDR1 is SGHDN and CDR2 is FVKESK. Overall results and qualifications from the work: The quantity of clinical and demographic metadata differed by source and by participant and was supplied without curation.

Here the chain combines TRBV14 and TRBJ1-4; TRBD1 aligns with 9 central bases. This sequence originates from a human donor in a cohort sampled during active COVID-19. The sequencing input was peripheral blood. CDR3 reads: CASSQGDRDKLFF. The bases read TGTGCCAGCAGCCAAGGGGACAGGGATAAACTGTTTTTT. Supplemented by the reference TRBV14 and TRBJ1-4 proteins around the CDR3, the complete variable domain is EAGVTQFPSHSVIEKGQTVTLRCDPISGHDNLYWYRRVMGKEIKFLLHFVKESKQDESGMPNNRFLAERTGGTYSTLKVQPAELEDSGVYFCASSQGDRDKLFFGSGTQLSVL.